This TCR beta chain was recovered during a study of T cells in Graves' hyperthyroidism and ophthalmopathy. General observations from the study: The model's output predicted ophthalmopathy at a median of roughly seven months prior to onset.

CDR1 is SGHAT, CDR2 FQNNGV, per germline. The V segment lost 1 base and the J segment 3 bases; nucleotides outside the gene matches: 6. The CDR3 contains 17 residues. RNA transcripts yielded amplified TCR beta CDR3 regions. The TCR CDR3 was amplified in a first-round RT-PCR using the HTBI primer set. A single record per CDR3 protein comes from TCRdb applying MiXCR to the multiplex PCR reads. Counted here are hundreds of thousands of distinct CDR3 sequences, approximately 14% occurring once; the ten biggest clones make up 3.5% to 4.5%. Concerning this clonotype itself: Its target is not known.

Sample: blood. This rearrangement joins TRBV11-2 to TRBJ2-2, with TRBD1 matching over 9 bases. This clonotype originated in a woman between 40 and 50 years old with Graves' ophthalmopathy. This CDR3 is CASSLGQGDWYTGELFF. CDR3 sequence (DNA): TGTGCCAGCAGCTTAGGACAGGGGGATTGGTACACCGGGGAGCTGTTTTTT.